The clone carrying this T cell receptor beta chain was counted once. In Cohort 3, a recovered donor had either two negative PCRs, clearance, or symptom resolution. This sample stems from a study of blood T cell repertoires in COVID-19. The wider study: Samples taken during acute and convalescent COVID-19 were collected in the United States, Italy and Spain. The cDNA or gDNA used as material had been derived from T cells, B-cell-depleted T cells, or PBMCs.

Original handling: It was from reference gene primer amplification that nucleated cell counts were estimated. The method was immunoSEQ multiplex PCR; TCRdb's version includes in-frame clones alone and lacks a portion of them. That table supplies the V and J calls and clone size; D and trimming were determined from the DNA. This sample has about 200,000 clones, with 89% found just once. The sequence was collected from a woman aged 18-35 years who had recovered from COVID-19. Sequenced input: PBMCs or T cells enriched from blood (not recorded which).

DNA for the CDR3: TGTGCCAGCAACGGATGGCAGGGGAGATATCAGCCCCAGCATTTT. Translation: CASNGWQGRYQPQHF. The chain joins TRBV28 to TRBJ1-5, with a possible D match to TRBD1 (6 bases). The germline gives CDR1 MDHEN, CDR2 SYDVKM. This CDR3 comprises 15 residues. V lost 7 bases, J lost 5 bases, and 18 bases lay in between.